This TCR beta chain was sequenced for a study of T cell responses to AZD1222 COVID-19 vaccine. About the research overall: Some second doses came at about 4 weeks and others at about 12 weeks; these were pooled. Study results and caveats: In a largely white British group with more females than males, clonal diversity was possibly underestimated. Sampled repertoires all dated from after the peak T cell response.

Sequenced by immunoSEQ multiplex PCR; TCRdb stores in-frame clones only, minus some. The sample includes 150,000 to 200,000 clones, 80% to 95% seen only once; the top ten take more than 9%. CDR1 and CDR2 from the germline V gene are DFQATT and SNEGSKA (reference sequence). V dropped 3 bases and J dropped 7 bases, with 7 bases sitting between them. CDR3 length equals 11 residues. As concerns this clone: The antigen is not known.

The gene calls are TRBV20-1 and TRBJ2-1; D gene ambiguous. The sample in question was peripheral blood, obtained on day 0 of AZD1222 vaccination. The receptor was derived from an adult in good health. This CDR3 is CSASWQNEQFF. The CDR3, as DNA: TGCAGTGCTAGCTGGCAGAATGAGCAGTTCTTC.